This TCR beta chain was observed in a study of blood T cell repertoires in COVID-19. Overall study context: T cells, B-cell-depleted T cells, or PBMCs supplied cDNA or gDNA.

Germline loops: CDR1 SGHRS, CDR2 YFSETQ. The V gene lost 4 bases and the J gene lost 1 base, with 15 bases spanning the gap. The CDR3 runs to 15 residues. The repertoire was sequenced with immunoSEQ multiplex PCR; TCRdb's copy has only in-frame clones and lacks some. This sample carries 390,000 or so clones, just under 90% of them seen once, and the ten largest clones take about a tenth. The chain uses TRBV5-1 and TRBJ2-7, with D possibly being TRBD2 (5 bases). This receptor was identified in a woman aged 45-65 years who had recovered from COVID-19. Material: PBMCs or T cells enriched from blood (not recorded which). The CDR3 coding sequence is TGCGCCAGCAGCCCGGACCGAGGGTGGTCCTACGAGCAGTACTTC. This gives the protein CASSPDRGWSYEQYF.